This entry lists 24 T cell receptor beta chains sequenced from one sample in a study of post-analysis software for immune sequencing data. For these receptors, no antigen is known. cDNA libraries of TCR beta carried unique molecular identifiers. MiXCR, run by TCRdb on the PCR reads, gives a single entry per CDR3 protein. Among fewer than 550,000 distinct CDR3 sequences listed, less than 40% were seen once. Study-wide findings and caveats: Roughly five TRBV segments appeared more often in patients than in controls, and TRBV5-6, TRBV5-1 and TRBV20-1 were among these.

Sequencing was performed on blood. The receptors were sampled from a girl aged 2-17 years with multiple sclerosis.

This chain connects TRBV20-1 to TRBJ2-1; 9 bases match TRBD2. The CDR3 runs 13 residues. Losses at the gene ends were 6 bases for V and 6 bases for J; bases not matched to a gene: 6. Per the germline V gene, CDR1 is DFQATT and CDR2 is SNEGSKA (reference sequence). The CDR3, as DNA: TGCAGTGCAATGGGACTAGCTAGCAATGAGCAGTTCTTC. Its protein product is CSAMGLASNEQFF.

The chain couples TRBV5-1 to TRBJ1-1; 10 bases align to TRBD1. The CDR3 has 16 residues. The J segment lost 3 bases and the V segment lost 3 bases, leaving 8 bases of the junction unmatched. The germline V gene encodes CDR1 SGHRS and CDR2 YFSETQ. In nucleotides, the CDR3 is TGCGCCAGCAGCTCCGGGACAGGGGTTTTCGACACTGAAGCTTTCTTT. Residues: CASSSGTGVFDTEAFF.

This clonotype was observed a few times. The V and J genes are TRBV29-1 and TRBJ1-1; TRBD1 agrees at 8 bases. From germline, CDR1 is SQVTM and CDR2 ANQGSEA. Trimming at V came to 6 bases and at J to 2 bases, leaving 5 bases not matched to a gene. This CDR3 has 13 amino acids. The CDR3: CSVTTGANTEAFF. For the CDR3, the DNA is TGCAGCGTAACGACAGGGGCCAACACTGAAGCTTTCTTT.

The V and J genes are TRBV14 and TRBJ2-1, with D maybe TRBD2 (6 bases). Germline CDR1 reads SGHDN; CDR2 reads FVKESK. Trimming cost V 8 bases and J 7 bases, with 15 bases left between them. This CDR3 has 13 amino acids. The CDR3 spells CASSRGRPNEQFF. The CDR3 DNA reads as TGTGCCAGCTCGCGGGGTCGACCTAATGAGCAGTTCTTC.

The chain combines TRBV5-1 with TRBJ2-7; tentatively, D is TRBD1 (5 bases). Trimming shortened V by 0 bases and J by 5 bases, and 12 bases separated the two germline ends. CDR3 length: 14 amino acids. Germline V gives CDR1 SGHRS, CDR2 YFSETQ. CDR3 in amino acids: CASSLGQGYDEQYF. For the CDR3, the DNA is TGCGCCAGCAGCTTGGGTCAGGGTTACGACGAGCAGTACTTC.

The chain has TRBV9 and TRBJ2-2; 11 bases fit TRBD2. V lost 7 bases to trimming and J lost 4 bases; unmatched junction nucleotides: 6. The CDR3 spans 15 residues. Germline V gene sequence: CDR1 SGDLS, CDR2 YYNGEE. The CDR3 bases are TGTGCCAGCTCGCCTAGCGGGGGGACCACCGGGGAGCTGTTTTTT. Protein sequence: CASSPSGGTTGELFF.

This clonotype was observed a single time. At one end, the junction sequence differs from germline, possibly due to a read error. The CDR3 bases are TGTGCTAGCAGCTCGACAGGGAGCAATGAGCAGTACTTC. Encoded protein: CASSSTGSNEQYF. V gene TRBV7-7 combines with J gene TRBJ2-7; 7 nucleotides match TRBD1. Germline CDR1 is SSHAT and CDR2 is FNYEAQ (reference sequence). The CDR3 length is 13 residues.

DNA for the CDR3: TGTGCCAGCAGCTTCGTCCGCGGGGGGCCTCCCACAGATACGCAGTATTTT. This codes for CASSFVRGGPPTDTQYF. V is TRBV7-8 and J is TRBJ2-3; 8 nucleotides match TRBD2. The germline gives CDR1 SGHVS, CDR2 FQNEAQ. Losses at the gene ends were 3 bases for V and 2 bases for J; bases not matched to a gene: 10. The CDR3 loop spans 17 amino acids.

This clonotype came up a few times. The V and J genes are TRBV5-1 and TRBJ1-2, with a possible D match to TRBD1 (6 bases). The germline CDR1 and CDR2 sequences are SGHRS and YFSETQ. The CDR3 length is 15 residues. V was pared by 3 bases and J by 2 bases, with 14 bases between. The CDR3 DNA follows: TGCGCCAGCAGCTATACTAGGGGGGCGAACTATGGCTACACCTTC. Translating gives CASSYTRGANYGYTF.

The V and J genes are TRBV6-5 and TRBJ1-2, with D unresolved. Germline-derived CDR1 and CDR2 are MNHEY and SVGAGI. This CDR3 is built from 13 residues. Trimming removed 2 bases at V and 4 bases at J, with 8 bases between. CDR3 sequence reads: CASSYSWGYGYTF. In DNA form, the CDR3 reads TGTGCCAGCAGTTACAGCTGGGGCTATGGCTACACCTTC.

The chain recombines TRBV6-5 with TRBJ1-1, with D possibly being TRBD1 (5 bases). Trimming took 5 bases from V and 0 from J, leaving 13 bases between them. The CDR3 is made up of 15 amino acids. From germline, CDR1 is MNHEY and CDR2 SVGAGI. DNA for the CDR3: TGTGCCAGCAGTAGGCCGACAGCGATGAACACTGAAGCTTTCTTT. Encoded protein: CASSRPTAMNTEAFF.

This clonotype was seen only a few times. This sequence joins TRBV9 and TRBJ1-1; D perhaps matches TRBD1 (6 bases). The V gene's germline CDR1 is SGDLS and CDR2 YYNGEE. The CDR3 has 13 amino acids. V was clipped by 4 bases and J by 2 bases, with 9 bases between them. The CDR3, as DNA: TGTGCCAGCAGCAACAGGGACAACACTGAAGCTTTCTTT. Its translation: CASSNRDNTEAFF.

This chain connects TRBV12-3 or TRBV12-4 to TRBJ1-2, with 8 bases that match TRBD1. This CDR3 contains 12 residues. V dropped 5 bases and J dropped 9; count of bases not matched to a gene: 5. The CDR3 sequence is CASSPTGESYTF. The CDR3 nucleotides are TGTGCCAGCAGTCCGACAGGGGAAAGCTACACCTTC.

This clonotype was picked up many times. The chain recombines TRBV5-1 with TRBJ2-5; TRBD1 matches 8 bases. This CDR3 region has 14 residues. Trimming took 4 bases from V and 4 from J; bases not matched to a gene: 6. Germline V CDR1 and CDR2: SGHRS, YFSETQ. Here the CDR3 reads CASSDTGGLETQYF. The CDR3 region has the DNA TGCGCCAGCAGCGACACAGGGGGTTTAGAGACCCAGTACTTC.

The chain carries TRBV29-1 and TRBJ2-5; D gene ambiguous. This CDR3 is 11 amino acids long. V dropped 3 bases and J dropped 2 bases, with 4 bases sitting between them. Germline V gene data show CDR1 as SQVTM and CDR2 as ANQGSEA. CDR3 coding DNA: TGCAGCGTTGATGAGCAAGAGACCCAGTACTTC. The encoded protein is CSVDEQETQYF.

The chain combines TRBV4-1 with TRBJ2-7; D unclear. This CDR3 is built from 14 residues. CDR1 MGHRA and CDR2 YSYEKL come from the germline V gene. Trimming removed 5 bases from V and 0 bases from J, with 11 bases in between. Here the CDR3 reads CASSKGRFSYEQYF. DNA for the CDR3: TGCGCCAGCAGCAAAGGGCGGTTCTCCTACGAGCAGTACTTC.

This sequence joins TRBV28 and TRBJ2-1; the D gene is possibly TRBD2 (7 bases). Trimming stripped 6 bases from V and 5 bases from J, with 14 bases between. Germline assignment: CDR1 MDHEN and CDR2 SYDVKM. The CDR3 length is 14 residues. The CDR3 DNA reads TGTGCCAGCAGAACGGGGGGCATAGACAATGAGCAGTTCTTC. It yields the protein CASRTGGIDNEQFF.

This rearrangement joins TRBV7-2 to TRBJ2-5; D gene ambiguous. With 0 bases removed from V and 4 bases from J, the gap between germline ends came to 15 bases. The CDR3 covers 16 residues. CDR1 and CDR2 from the germline V gene are SGHTA and FQGNSA. CDR3 nucleotides: TGTGCCAGCAGCTTAGCGCGTTTTAATCCTGGAGAGACCCAGTACTTC. Translating it yields CASSLARFNPGETQYF.

The chain employs TRBV3-1 and TRBJ1-1; 8 nucleotides match TRBD1. This CDR3 region has 15 residues. The ends lost 0 bases at V and 1 base at J; junction bases unmatched: 1. Germline lookup yields CDR1 LGHDT and CDR2 YNNKEL (reference sequence). CDR3 protein: CASSQDDRGNTEAFF. The CDR3 region has the DNA TGTGCCAGCAGCCAAGATGACAGGGGGAACACTGAAGCTTTCTTT.

This clonotype appeared a few times. V and J are TRBV29-1 and TRBJ2-5; no reliable D call. With 3 bases removed from V and 5 bases from J, the gap between germline ends came to 13 bases. This CDR3 comprises 13 residues. The germline CDR1 and CDR2 sequences are SQVTM and ANQGSEA. The CDR3 DNA reads TGCAGCGTTGACAAGAACCTCGGGGAGACCCAGTACTTC. As protein: CSVDKNLGETQYF.

This clonotype turned up a few times. The genes are TRBV5-1 and TRBJ2-7, with 9 bases aligning to TRBD2. The J call may be incorrect, as the DNA end agrees better with TRBJ2-5. Per the germline V gene, CDR1 is SGHRS and CDR2 is YFSETQ. This CDR3 has 17 amino acids. The CDR3 protein is CASSSGTSLRWEKTQYF. As DNA, the CDR3 is TGCGCCAGCAGCTCCGGGACTAGCCTACGTTGGGAAAAGACCCAGTACTTC.

This rearrangement joins TRBV11-2 to TRBJ2-3, with D uncertain. There are 17 residues in the CDR3. Germline V gene sequence: CDR1 SGHAT, CDR2 FQNNGV. Trimming shortened V by 2 bases and J by 2 bases, and 17 bases separated the two germline ends. CDR3 sequence: CASSLSSSGGVTDTQYF. CDR3 DNA sequence: TGTGCCAGCAGCTTAAGCAGTAGTGGTGGGGTCACAGATACGCAGTATTTT. Complete variable domain (other parts from reference TRBV11-2 and TRBJ2-3): EAGVAQSPRYKIIEKRQSVAFWCNPISGHATLYWYQQILGQGPKLLIQFQNNGVVDDSQLPKDRFSAERLKGVDSTLKIQPAKLEDSAVYLCASSLSSSGGVTDTQYFGPGTRLTVL.

This clonotype has just a few counts. This chain links TRBV7-2 with TRBJ2-5; D is ambiguous. CDR3 length: 14 residues. Germline V CDR1 and CDR2: SGHTA, FQGNSA. V was trimmed by 1 base and J by 5 bases, leaving 11 bases between them. For the CDR3, the DNA is TGTGCCAGCAGCTTAGGGCAGGCCAGGGAGACCCAGTACTTC. Translated: CASSLGQARETQYF. Looking up the rest from reference TRBV7-2 and TRBJ2-5 gives the full variable domain: GAGVSQSPSNKVTEKGKDVELRCDPISGHTALYWYRQSLGQGLEFLIYFQGNSAPDKSGLPSDRFSAERTGGSVSTLTIQRTQQEDSAVYLCASSLGQARETQYFGPGTRLLVL.

This chain links TRBV4-1 with TRBJ1-5, with D possibly matching TRBD1 (5 bases). V was trimmed by 4 bases and J by 5 bases, leaving 9 bases between them. The V gene's germline CDR1 is MGHRA and CDR2 YSYEKL. The CDR3 runs 13 residues. The CDR3 region has the DNA TGCGCCAGCAGCCGCGGAGGGGATCAGCCCCAGCATTTT. This codes for CASSRGGDQPQHF.